This T cell receptor beta chain was identified in a study of cytomegalovirus exposure and HLA in healthy donors. Study-level points and caveats: There was a cluster of highly shared sequence variants that was likely a sequencing artifact.

This clone was counted only a few times. The target antigen is unknown. The PCR had 60 Vbeta and 13 Jbeta primers. Clones were read by immunoSEQ multiplex PCR, and TCRdb kept only the in-frame ones, dropping some. This table has roughly 150,000 clones, about 75% appearing once. The CDR3 extends over 15 amino acids. Trimming took 5 bases from V and 9 from J; bases not matched to a gene: 13. The germline V gene encodes CDR1 SGHVS and CDR2 FNYEAQ. The V call is TRBV7-6, the J call TRBJ2-4, with 7 nucleotides matching TRBD1. The sequencing sample was made of PBMCs. This receptor was taken from a man aged 18 to 35 in good health and CMV-seropositive. The CDR3 DNA is TGTGCCAGCAGCGCATACCGACAGGGTCGAAGCATTCAGTACTTC. As protein: CASSAYRQGRSIQYF.